The 11 T cell receptor beta chains below come from one sample, sequenced in a study of blood T cell repertoires in COVID-19. Method: immunoSEQ multiplex PCR; TCRdb's copy keeps in-frame clones and lacks some. The data contain 300,000 or so clones, 80% to 90% of them singletons. Sequenced material: PBMCs or T cells enriched from blood (not recorded which). The source of these receptors is a young woman who had recovered from COVID-19.

CDR3 region: CASSGTSGRALSDEQFF. CDR3 DNA sequence: TGTGCCAGCAGTGGGACTAGCGGGAGGGCCTTATCAGATGAGCAGTTCTTC. This chain joins TRBV6-1 and TRBJ2-1, with 15 bases that match TRBD2. CDR3 length: 17 amino acids. Trimming removed 4 bases from V and 8 bases from J; junction bases left unmatched: 9. Germline CDR1 and CDR2: MNHNS and SASEGT.

This clone appeared many times. This chain connects TRBV7-9 to TRBJ2-2, with 7 bases matching TRBD1. The J segment lost 1 base and the V segment lost 2 bases, leaving 4 bases of the junction unmatched. Germline V gives CDR1 SEHNR, CDR2 FQNEAQ (reference sequence). The CDR3 loop spans 16 amino acids. The CDR3 spells CASSLKGQRNTGELFF. CDR3 in DNA: TGTGCCAGCAGCTTAAAGGGACAGAGGAACACCGGGGAGCTGTTTTTT.

V is TRBV5-5 and J is TRBJ1-1, with D possibly matching TRBD1 (5 bases). The CDR3 is 13 residues long. V lost 2 bases, J lost 3 bases, and 8 bases lay in between. Germline CDR1 is SGHKS and CDR2 is YYEKEE (reference sequence). The CDR3: CASSFAGDTEAFF. CDR3 DNA: TGTGCCAGCAGCTTCGCGGGGGACACTGAAGCTTTCTTT.

The rearrangement joins TRBV19 to TRBJ1-6, with D possibly matching TRBD1 (6 bases). Germline CDR1 LNHDA, CDR2 SQIVND (reference sequence). V lost 8 bases, J lost 7 bases, and 15 bases lay in between. The CDR3 covers 14 residues. The CDR3 DNA is TGTGCCAGTGCAATGGGGGCGCAGAATTCACCCCTCCACTTT. Translating gives CASAMGAQNSPLHF. The entire variable domain, with the rest obtained from reference TRBV19 and TRBJ1-6, is as follows: DGGITQSPKYLFRKEGQNVTLSCEQNLNHDAMYWYRQDPGQGLRLIYYSQIVNDFQKGDIAEGYSVSREKKESFPLTVTSAQKNPTAFYLCASAMGAQNSPLHFGNGTRLTVT.

The chain carries TRBV6-5 and TRBJ1-6; no clear D gene. V gave up 5 bases and J gave up 5 bases, with 13 bases separating them. Germline CDR1 reads MNHEY; CDR2 reads SVGAGI. This CDR3 is 15 amino acids long. The CDR3 bases are TGTGCCAGCAGTCCCCTTCTAAGCCATAATTCACCCCTCCACTTT. It specifies CASSPLLSHNSPLHF.

A few counts support this clone. Other DNA sequences in this specimen translate into the identical CDR3. The chain recombines TRBV7-9 with TRBJ1-1; D is uncertain. The length of the CDR3 is 15 residues. Trimming removed 1 base from V and 1 base from J, with 10 bases in between. Per the germline V gene, CDR1 is SEHNR and CDR2 is FQNEAQ (reference sequence). The CDR3 region has the DNA TGTGCCAGCAGCTTAGGAGGATCTCCGAACACTGAAGCTTTCTTT. Amino acids: CASSLGGSPNTEAFF. Filled out from reference TRBV7-9 and TRBJ1-1, the complete variable domain reads DTGVSQNPRHKITKRGQNVTFRCDPISEHNRLYWYRQTLGQGPEFLTYFQNEAQLEKSRLLSDRFSAERPKGSFSTLEIQRTEQGDSAMYLCASSLGGSPNTEAFFGQGTRLTVV.

V and J are TRBV2 and TRBJ1-5, with TRBD1 identical over 7 bases. CDR1 is SNHLY, CDR2 FYNNEI, per germline. The CDR3 is made up of 15 amino acids. Trimming removed 4 bases from V and 7 bases from J; junction bases left unmatched: 10. The CDR3 DNA follows: TGTGCCAGCAGTGCCAGAGGGGGCGCAGAACAGCCCCAGCATTTT. Translation: CASSARGGAEQPQHF.

This sequence joins TRBV6-5 and TRBJ1-2, with 10 bases lining up with TRBD1. The J segment lost 5 bases and the V segment lost 6 bases, leaving 6 bases of the junction unmatched. The V gene's germline CDR1 is MNHEY and CDR2 SVGAGI. This CDR3 has 14 residues. The CDR3 loop is CASRTGQGPYGYTF. The CDR3 DNA follows: TGTGCCAGCAGAACGGGACAGGGGCCTTATGGCTACACCTTC.

CDR3 nucleotides: TGTGCCAGCAGCTTACCCTCGACTAGCGGCCCCTACAATGAGCAGTTCTTC. Its translation: CASSLPSTSGPYNEQFF. V and J are TRBV7-9 and TRBJ2-1, with TRBD2 identical over 9 bases. The CDR3 totals 17 residues. From germline, CDR1 is SEHNR and CDR2 FQNEAQ (reference sequence). Trimming cost V 2 bases and J 2 bases; bases outside gene matches: 7.

The chain links TRBV12-5 to TRBJ1-2, with D possibly matching TRBD1 (6 bases). The CDR3 contains 16 residues. The germline V and J ends were trimmed by 5 bases and 1 base, with 17 bases remaining between them. CDR1 is LGHNT, CDR2 FRNRAP, per germline. CDR3 nucleotide sequence: TGTGCTAGTGGTCTCGGACAGAGGGCTAATAACTATGGCTACACCTTC. It yields the protein CASGLGQRANNYGYTF.

V usage is TRBV5-8 and J usage is TRBJ1-1; D ambiguous. The CDR3 runs 16 residues. Germline V gives CDR1 SGHTS, CDR2 YDEGEE. The V end was cut by 0 bases, the J end by 6 bases, with 18 bases between. The CDR3 bases are TGTGCCAGCAGCTTGGCCGGGAGGCTTCTCTACGCTGAAGCTTTCTTT. It translates to CASSLAGRLLYAEAFF.